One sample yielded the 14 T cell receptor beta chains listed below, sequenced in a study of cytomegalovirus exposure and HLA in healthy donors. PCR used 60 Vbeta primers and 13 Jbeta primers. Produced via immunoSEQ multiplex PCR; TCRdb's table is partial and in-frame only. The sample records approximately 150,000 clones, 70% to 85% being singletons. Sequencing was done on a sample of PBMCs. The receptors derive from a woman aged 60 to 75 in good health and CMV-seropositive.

This CDR3 reads CALGLWGGRVTGELFF. DNA for the CDR3: TGTGCCTTGGGCCTATGGGGGGGGCGGGTCACCGGGGAGCTGTTTTTT. The chain carries TRBV30 and TRBJ2-2; maybe TRBD2 (7 bases). This CDR3 spans 16 amino acids. Trimming removed 7 bases from V and 4 bases from J, with 22 bases in between. Germline V lookup: CDR1 GTSNPN, CDR2 SVGIG (reference sequence).

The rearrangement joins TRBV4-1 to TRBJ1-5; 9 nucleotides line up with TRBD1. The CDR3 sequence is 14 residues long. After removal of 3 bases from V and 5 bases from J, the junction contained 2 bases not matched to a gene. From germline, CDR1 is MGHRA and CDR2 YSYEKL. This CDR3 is CASSQRQGDQPQHF. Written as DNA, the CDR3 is TGCGCCAGCAGCCAGCGACAGGGGGATCAGCCCCAGCATTTT.

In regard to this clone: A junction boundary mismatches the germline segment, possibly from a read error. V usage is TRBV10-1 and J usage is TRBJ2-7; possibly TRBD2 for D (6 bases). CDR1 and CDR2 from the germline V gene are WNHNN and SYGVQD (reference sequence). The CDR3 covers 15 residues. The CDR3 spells CASTEAGTSVREQYF. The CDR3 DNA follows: TGCGCCAGCACTGAGGCCGGGACTTCGGTACGGGAGCAGTACTTC.

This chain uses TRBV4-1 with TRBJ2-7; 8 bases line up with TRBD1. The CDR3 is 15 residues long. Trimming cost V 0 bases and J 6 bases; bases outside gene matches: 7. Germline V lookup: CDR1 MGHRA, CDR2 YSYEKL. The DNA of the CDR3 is TGCGCCAGCAGCCAAGATCGACAGGGGCGCGGCGAGCAGTACTTC. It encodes CASSQDRQGRGEQYF.

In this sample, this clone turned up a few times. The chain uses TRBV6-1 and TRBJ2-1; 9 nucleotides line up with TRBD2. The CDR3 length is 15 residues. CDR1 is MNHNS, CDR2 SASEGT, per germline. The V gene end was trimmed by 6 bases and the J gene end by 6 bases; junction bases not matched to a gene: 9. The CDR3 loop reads CASSLLAGPSNEQFF. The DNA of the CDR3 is TGTGCCAGCAGCCTACTAGCGGGCCCTTCCAATGAGCAGTTCTTC.

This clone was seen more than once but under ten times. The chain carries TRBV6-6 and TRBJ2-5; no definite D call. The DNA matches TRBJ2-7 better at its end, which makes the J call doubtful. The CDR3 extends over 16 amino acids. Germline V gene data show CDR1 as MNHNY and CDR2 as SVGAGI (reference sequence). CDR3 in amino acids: CASSYTPAQTGSEQYF. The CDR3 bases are TGTGCCAGCAGTTACACCCCCGCCCAGACGGGTTCCGAGCAGTACTTC.

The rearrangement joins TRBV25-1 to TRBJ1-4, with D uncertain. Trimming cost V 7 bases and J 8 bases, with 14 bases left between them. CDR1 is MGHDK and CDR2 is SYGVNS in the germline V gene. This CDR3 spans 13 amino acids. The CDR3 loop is CASMNWEGEKLFF. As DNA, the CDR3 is TGTGCCAGCATGAACTGGGAGGGCGAAAAACTGTTTTTT.

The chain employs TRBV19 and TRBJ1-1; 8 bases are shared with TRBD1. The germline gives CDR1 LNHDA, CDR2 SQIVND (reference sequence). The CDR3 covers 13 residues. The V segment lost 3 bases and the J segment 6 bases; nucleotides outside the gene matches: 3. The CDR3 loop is CASSITGGSEAFF. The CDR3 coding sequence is TGTGCCAGTAGTATTACAGGGGGTTCTGAAGCTTTCTTT.

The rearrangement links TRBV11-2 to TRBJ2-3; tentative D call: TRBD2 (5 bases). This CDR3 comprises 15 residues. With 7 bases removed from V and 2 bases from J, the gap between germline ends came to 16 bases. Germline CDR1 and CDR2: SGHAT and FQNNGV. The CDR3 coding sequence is TGTGCCAGCACCCGCCGTGCGCGGGTCACAGATACGCAGTATTTT. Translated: CASTRRARVTDTQYF. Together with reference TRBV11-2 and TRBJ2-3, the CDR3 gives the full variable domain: EAGVAQSPRYKIIEKRQSVAFWCNPISGHATLYWYQQILGQGPKLLIQFQNNGVVDDSQLPKDRFSAERLKGVDSTLKIQPAKLEDSAVYLCASTRRARVTDTQYFGPGTRLTVL.

In DNA form, the CDR3 reads TGCGCCAGCAGCCAAGGGGAGGGGGTCCCCTACGAGCAGTACTTC. Translation: CASSQGEGVPYEQYF. This chain uses TRBV4-1 with TRBJ2-5; a weak D match, TRBD2 (7 bases). The DNA end lines up better with TRBJ2-7; the J call may be wrong. This CDR3 comprises 15 residues. CDR1 is MGHRA, CDR2 YSYEKL, per germline.

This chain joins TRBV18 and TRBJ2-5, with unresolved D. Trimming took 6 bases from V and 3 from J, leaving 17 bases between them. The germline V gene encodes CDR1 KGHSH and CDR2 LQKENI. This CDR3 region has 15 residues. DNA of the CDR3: TGTGCCAGCTCCTCCGCTCCCTACTTCGAAGAGACCCAGTACTTC. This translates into CASSSAPYFEETQYF.

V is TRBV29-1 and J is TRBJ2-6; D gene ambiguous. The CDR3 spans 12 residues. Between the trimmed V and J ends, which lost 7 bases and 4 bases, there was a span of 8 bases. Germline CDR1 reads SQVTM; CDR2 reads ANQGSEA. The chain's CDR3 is CSGNTGANVLTF. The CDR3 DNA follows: TGCAGCGGTAACACCGGGGCCAACGTCCTGACTTTC.

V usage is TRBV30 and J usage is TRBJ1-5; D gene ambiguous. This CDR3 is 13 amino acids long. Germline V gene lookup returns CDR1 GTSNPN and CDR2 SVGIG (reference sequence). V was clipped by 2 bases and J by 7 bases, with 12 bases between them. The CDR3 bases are TGTGCCTGGAGTCTCCAGGCCGGCCAGCCCCAGCATTTT. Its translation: CAWSLQAGQPQHF. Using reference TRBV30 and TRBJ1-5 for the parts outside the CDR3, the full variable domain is SQTIHQWPATLVQPVGSPLSLECTVEGTSNPNLYWYRQAAGRGLQLLFYSVGIGQISSEVPQNLSASRPQDRQFILSSKKLLLSDSGFYLCAWSLQAGQPQHFGDGTRLSIL.

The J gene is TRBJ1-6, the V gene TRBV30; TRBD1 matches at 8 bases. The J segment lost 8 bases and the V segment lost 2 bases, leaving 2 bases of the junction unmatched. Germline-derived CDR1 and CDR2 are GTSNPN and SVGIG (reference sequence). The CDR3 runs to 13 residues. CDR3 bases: TGTGCCTGGAGTTCGGACAGGGATTCACCCCTCCACTTT. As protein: CAWSSDRDSPLHF.